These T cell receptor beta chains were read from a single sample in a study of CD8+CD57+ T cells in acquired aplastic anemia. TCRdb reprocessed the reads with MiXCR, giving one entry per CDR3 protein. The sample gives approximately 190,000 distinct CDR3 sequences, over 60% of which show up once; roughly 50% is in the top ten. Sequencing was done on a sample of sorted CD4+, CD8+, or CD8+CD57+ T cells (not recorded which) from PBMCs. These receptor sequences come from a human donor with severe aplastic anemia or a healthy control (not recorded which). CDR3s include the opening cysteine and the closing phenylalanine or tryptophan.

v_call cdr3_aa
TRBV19 CASSIAGGTENSNQPQHF
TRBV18 CASTWDPSSYEQYF
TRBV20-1 CSAPAKQAQYF
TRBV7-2 CASGAPPYEQYF
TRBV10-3 CAISERPLGDRSTDTQYF
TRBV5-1 CASSFEGGGAATDTQYF
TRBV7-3 CASSRGAGGSYEQYF
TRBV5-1 CASSSQSGGLQTKQYF
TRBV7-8 CASRQTSGSSYEQYF
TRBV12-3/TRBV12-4 CANSLISGPGRGTDTQYF
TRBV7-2 CASSESTRGGNQPQHF
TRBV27 CASSLSATDTQYF
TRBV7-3 CASSLRQNTDTQYF
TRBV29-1 CSVGDRVNNDQFF
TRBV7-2 CASSPPGTAGNTIYF
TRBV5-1 CASSFGQGSRYRDYGYTIYF
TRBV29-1 CSALGHLSYEQYF
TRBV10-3 CAISSRVNTEAFF
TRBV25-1 CASSEFKGSYNEQFF
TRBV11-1 CASSLRPDRSSTDTQYF
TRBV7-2 CASSLVRSGELFF
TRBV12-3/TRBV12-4 CASSFADSNNSPLHF
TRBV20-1 CSARDILPYNEQFF
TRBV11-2 CASSTDRAQTQYF
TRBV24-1 CATSDPRPPYEQYF
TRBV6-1 CAISDGGNYGYTF
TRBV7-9 CASSTIQGIWPDTQYF
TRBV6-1 CAVGQVNQPQHF
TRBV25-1 CASSVSLGQGYEQYFGPGNQPQHF
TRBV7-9 CASSPTQGGYGYTF
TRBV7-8 CASSLAGWDTGELFF
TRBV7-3 CASRSSGGNTEAFF
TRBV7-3 CASSSTSGSGETQYF
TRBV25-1 CASSEWRRGRTEAFF
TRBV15 CATSSSTVINEKLFF
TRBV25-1 CASSGPNNSPLHF
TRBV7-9 CASSPSGAPYEGGANVLTF
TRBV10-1 CAIRNSSVQETQYF
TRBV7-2 CASSSPTGQAIQGYTF
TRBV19 CATQNMGYGYTF
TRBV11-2 CASSPGGQKYGYTF
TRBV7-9 CASSLDAEYNEQFF
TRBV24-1 CATSDSSGEASNQPQHF
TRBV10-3 CASRAGTNEQYF
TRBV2 CAGSEGVSSVTNEQFF
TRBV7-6 CASSLGRESNSPLHF
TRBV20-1 CSASPPTGTGEGNQPQHF
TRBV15 CATSSSRSGQGYNEQFF
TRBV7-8 CASSLVVATGRPTYEQYF
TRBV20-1 CSASPRTGSGEQYF
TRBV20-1 CSATEGDPGQYF
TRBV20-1 CSAPDRAGNTIYF
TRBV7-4 CASSYSGGTGETQYF
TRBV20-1 CSATNTGELSF
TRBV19 CASSDHSGNTIYF
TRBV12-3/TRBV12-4 CASSSDRVYDYTF
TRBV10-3 CAISESRRSEAFF
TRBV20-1 CSAEGLAGGPWETQYF
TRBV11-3 CASSLEERGEQYF
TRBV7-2 CASSFVVAKNIQYW